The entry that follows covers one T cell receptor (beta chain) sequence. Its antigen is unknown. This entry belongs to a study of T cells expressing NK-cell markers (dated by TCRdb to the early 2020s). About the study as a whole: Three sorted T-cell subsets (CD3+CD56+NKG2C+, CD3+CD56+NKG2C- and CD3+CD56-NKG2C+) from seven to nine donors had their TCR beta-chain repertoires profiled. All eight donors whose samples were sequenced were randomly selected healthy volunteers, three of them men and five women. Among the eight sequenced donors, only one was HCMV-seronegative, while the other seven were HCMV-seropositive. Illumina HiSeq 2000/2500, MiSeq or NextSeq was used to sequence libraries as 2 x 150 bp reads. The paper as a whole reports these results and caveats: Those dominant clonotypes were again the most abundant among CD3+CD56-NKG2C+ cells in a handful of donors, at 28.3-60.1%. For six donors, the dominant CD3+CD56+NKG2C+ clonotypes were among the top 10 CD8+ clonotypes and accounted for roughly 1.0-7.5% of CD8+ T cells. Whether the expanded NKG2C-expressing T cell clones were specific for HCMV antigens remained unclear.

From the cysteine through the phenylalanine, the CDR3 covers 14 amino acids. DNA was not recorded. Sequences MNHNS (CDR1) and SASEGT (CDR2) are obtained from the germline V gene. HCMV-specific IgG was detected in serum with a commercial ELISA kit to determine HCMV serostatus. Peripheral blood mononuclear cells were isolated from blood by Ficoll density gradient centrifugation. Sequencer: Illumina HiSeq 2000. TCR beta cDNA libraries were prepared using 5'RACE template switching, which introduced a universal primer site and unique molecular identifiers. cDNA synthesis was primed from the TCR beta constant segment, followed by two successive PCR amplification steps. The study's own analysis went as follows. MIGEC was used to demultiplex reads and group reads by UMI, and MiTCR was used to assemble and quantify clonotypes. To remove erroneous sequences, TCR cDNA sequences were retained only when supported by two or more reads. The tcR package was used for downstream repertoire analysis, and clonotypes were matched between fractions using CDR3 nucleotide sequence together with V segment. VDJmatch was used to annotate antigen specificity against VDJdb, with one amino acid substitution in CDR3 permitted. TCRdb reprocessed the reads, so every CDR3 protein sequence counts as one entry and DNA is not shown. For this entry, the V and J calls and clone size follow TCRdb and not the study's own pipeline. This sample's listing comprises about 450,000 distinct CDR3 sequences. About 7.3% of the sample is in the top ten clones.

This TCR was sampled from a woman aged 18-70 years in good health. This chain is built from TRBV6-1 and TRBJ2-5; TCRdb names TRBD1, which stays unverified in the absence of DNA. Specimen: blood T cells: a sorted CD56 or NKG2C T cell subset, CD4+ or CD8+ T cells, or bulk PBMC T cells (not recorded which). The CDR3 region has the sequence CASSVQDRQETQYF.